The clone carrying this T cell receptor beta chain was observed many times. This entry belongs to a study of tumor-infiltrating lymphocytes in oesophageal squamous cell carcinoma. TCRdb processed the PCR reads anew with MiXCR; each CDR3 protein has one entry. The profile shows about 20,000 distinct CDR3 sequences, roughly 39% of them singletons. Germline CDR1 is MDHEN and CDR2 is SYDVKM. The CDR3 extends over 17 amino acids. With V trimmed by 6 bases and J by 7 bases, 11 bases remained unmatched. The genes are TRBV28 and TRBJ2-3, with TRBD2 matching over 15 bases. This TCR came from a male donor with esophageal squamous cell carcinoma. Sequencing was performed on normal esophageal tissue next to the tumor. The CDR3 sequence is CASSHPRGLAGGYTQYF. In nucleotides, the CDR3 is TGTGCCAGCAGCCATCCCAGAGGACTAGCGGGAGGGTATACGCAGTATTTT.